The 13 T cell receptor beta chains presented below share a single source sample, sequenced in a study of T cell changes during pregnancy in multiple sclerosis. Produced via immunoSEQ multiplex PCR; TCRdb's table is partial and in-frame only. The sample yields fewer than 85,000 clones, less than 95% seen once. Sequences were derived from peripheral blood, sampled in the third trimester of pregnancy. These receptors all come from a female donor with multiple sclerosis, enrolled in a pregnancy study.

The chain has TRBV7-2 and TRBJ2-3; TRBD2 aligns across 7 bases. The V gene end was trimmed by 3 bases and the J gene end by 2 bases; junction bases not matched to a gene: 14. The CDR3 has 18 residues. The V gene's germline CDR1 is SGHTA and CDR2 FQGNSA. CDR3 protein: CASSLPVGGTRYTDTQYF. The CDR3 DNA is TGTGCCAGCAGCTTGCCTGTCGGGGGGACCCGATACACAGATACGCAGTATTTT.

The CDR3: CASSIDRFNHF. The CDR3 coding sequence is TGTGCCAGCAGTATAGACAGGTTCAACCACTTT. The chain employs TRBV6-1 and TRBJ1-6; a possible D gene is TRBD1 (6 bases). The CDR3 has 11 amino acids. Germline-derived CDR1 and CDR2 are MNHNS and SASEGT. Trimming left V 5 bases short and J 18 bases short, with 14 bases between.

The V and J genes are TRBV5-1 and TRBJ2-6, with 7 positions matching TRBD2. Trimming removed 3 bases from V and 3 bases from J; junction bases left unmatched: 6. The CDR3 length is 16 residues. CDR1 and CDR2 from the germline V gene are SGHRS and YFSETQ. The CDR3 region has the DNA TGCGCCAGCAGCTCCCGCGGGGGAGTTGGGGCCAACGTCCTGACTTTC. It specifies CASSSRGGVGANVLTF.

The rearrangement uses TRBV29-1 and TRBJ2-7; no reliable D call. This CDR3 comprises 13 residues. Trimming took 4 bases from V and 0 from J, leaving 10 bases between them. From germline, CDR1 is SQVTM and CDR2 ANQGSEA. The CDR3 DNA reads TGCAGCGTTGCCGAGGCTAGCTCCTACGAGCAGTACTTC. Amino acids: CSVAEASSYEQYF.

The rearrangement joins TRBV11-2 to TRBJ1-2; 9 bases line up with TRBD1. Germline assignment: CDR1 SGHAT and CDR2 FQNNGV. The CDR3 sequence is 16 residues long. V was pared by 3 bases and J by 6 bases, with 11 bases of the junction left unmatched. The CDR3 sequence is CASSLGGTGPPDGYTF. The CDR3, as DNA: TGTGCCAGCAGCTTGGGGGGGACAGGGCCCCCCGATGGCTACACCTTC.

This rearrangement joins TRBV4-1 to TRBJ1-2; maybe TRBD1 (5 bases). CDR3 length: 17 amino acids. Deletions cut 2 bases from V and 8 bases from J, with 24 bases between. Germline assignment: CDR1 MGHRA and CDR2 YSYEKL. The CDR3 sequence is CASSQPLQRDSSRGYTF. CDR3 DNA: TGCGCCAGCAGCCAACCCCTTCAACGCGACAGTTCGAGGGGCTACACCTTC.

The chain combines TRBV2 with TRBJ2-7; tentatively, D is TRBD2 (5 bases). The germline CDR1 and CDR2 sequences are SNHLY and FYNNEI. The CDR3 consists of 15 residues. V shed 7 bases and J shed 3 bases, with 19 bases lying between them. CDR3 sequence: CASKERSLLGYEQYF. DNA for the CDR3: TGTGCCAGCAAAGAGCGGAGCCTGCTGGGCTACGAGCAGTACTTC.

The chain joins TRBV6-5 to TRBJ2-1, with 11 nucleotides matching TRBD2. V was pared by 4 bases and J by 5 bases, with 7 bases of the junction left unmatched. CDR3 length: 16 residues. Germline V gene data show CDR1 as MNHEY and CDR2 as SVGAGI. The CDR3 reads CASSFRLAGKNNEQFF. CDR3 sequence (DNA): TGTGCCAGCAGTTTCCGACTAGCGGGGAAAAACAATGAGCAGTTCTTC.

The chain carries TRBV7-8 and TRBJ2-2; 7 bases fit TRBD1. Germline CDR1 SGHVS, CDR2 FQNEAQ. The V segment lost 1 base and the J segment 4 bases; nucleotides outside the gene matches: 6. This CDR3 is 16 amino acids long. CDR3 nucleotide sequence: TGTGCCAGCAGCTTAGGGGGGACAGTTGCCACCGGGGAGCTGTTTTTT. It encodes CASSLGGTVATGELFF.

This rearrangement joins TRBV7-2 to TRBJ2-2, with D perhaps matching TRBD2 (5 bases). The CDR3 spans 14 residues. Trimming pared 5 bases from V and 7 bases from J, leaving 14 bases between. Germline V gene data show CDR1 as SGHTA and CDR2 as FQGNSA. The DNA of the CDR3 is TGTGCCAGCAGCCCCACACTAGGAGTCGGGGAGCTGTTTTTT. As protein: CASSPTLGVGELFF.

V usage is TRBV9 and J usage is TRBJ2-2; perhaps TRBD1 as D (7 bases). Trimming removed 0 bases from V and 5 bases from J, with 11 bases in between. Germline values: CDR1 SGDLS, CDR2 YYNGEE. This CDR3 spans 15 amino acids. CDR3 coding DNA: TGTGCCAGCAGCGTAGAGTCAGGGGGGACCGGGGAGCTGTTTTTT. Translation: CASSVESGGTGELFF.

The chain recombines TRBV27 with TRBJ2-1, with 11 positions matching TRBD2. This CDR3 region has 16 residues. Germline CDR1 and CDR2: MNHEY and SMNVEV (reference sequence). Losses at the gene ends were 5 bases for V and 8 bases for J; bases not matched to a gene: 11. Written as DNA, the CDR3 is TGTGCCAGCAGTCTCGTACTAGCGGGGGAGGGGGATGAGCAGTTCTTC. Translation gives CASSLVLAGEGDEQFF.

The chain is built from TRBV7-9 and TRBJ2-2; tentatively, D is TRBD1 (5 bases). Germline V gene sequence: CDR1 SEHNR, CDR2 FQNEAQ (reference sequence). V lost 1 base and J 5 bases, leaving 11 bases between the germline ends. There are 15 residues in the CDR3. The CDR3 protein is CASSLESAGTGELFF. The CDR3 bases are TGTGCCAGCAGCTTAGAGTCGGCAGGGACCGGGGAGCTGTTTTTT.